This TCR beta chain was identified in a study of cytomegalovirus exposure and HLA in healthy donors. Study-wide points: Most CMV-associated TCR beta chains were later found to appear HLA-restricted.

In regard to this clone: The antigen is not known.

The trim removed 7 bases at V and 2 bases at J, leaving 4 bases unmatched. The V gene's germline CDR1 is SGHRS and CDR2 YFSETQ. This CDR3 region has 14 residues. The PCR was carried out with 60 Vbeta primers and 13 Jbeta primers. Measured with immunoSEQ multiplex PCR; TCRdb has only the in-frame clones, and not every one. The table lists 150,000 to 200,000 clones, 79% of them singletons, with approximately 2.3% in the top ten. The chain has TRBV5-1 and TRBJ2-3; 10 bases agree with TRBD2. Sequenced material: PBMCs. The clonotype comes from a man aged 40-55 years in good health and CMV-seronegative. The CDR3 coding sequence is TGCGCCAGCGGGCTAGCGGGGGCCACAGATACGCAGTATTTT. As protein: CASGLAGATDTQYF.